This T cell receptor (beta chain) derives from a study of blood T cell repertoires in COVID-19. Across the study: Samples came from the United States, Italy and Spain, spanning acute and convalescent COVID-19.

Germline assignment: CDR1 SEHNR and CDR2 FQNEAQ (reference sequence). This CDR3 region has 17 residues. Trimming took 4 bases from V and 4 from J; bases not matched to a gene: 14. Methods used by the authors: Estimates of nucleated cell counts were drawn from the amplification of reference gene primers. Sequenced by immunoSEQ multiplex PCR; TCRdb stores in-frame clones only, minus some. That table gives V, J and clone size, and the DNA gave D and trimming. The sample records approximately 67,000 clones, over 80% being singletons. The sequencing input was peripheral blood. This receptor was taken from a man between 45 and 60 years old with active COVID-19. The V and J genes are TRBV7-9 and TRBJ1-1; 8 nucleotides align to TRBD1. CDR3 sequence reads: CASSSGGSSGGPTEAFF. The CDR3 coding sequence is TGTGCCAGCAGCTCGGGCGGGTCATCAGGGGGCCCCACTGAAGCTTTCTTT.